The sequence of this T cell receptor beta chain was determined in a study of cytomegalovirus exposure and HLA in healthy donors. General study results and limits: An apparent linkage of common viral pathogens to several of the most significant clusters emerged in a later analysis.

This clone appeared once. Its target is not known. V lost 0 bases, J lost 3 bases, and 4 bases stayed unmatched. The CDR3 is 15 residues long. Germline V gives CDR1 SGHDT, CDR2 YYEEEE. The PCR ran on 60 Vbeta and 13 Jbeta primers. Measured with immunoSEQ multiplex PCR; TCRdb has only the in-frame clones, and not every one. This repertoire shows 85,000 to 100,000 clones, approximately 64% found once; its top ten account for roughly 3.2%. The chain uses TRBV5-6 and TRBJ2-7; TRBD1 matches 9 bases. The TCR originated in a man in his sixties in good health and CMV-seronegative. Source material: PBMCs. The CDR3 sequence: CASSLAWTGVYEQYF. CDR3 DNA: TGTGCCAGCAGCTTGGCCTGGACAGGGGTCTACGAGCAGTACTTC.